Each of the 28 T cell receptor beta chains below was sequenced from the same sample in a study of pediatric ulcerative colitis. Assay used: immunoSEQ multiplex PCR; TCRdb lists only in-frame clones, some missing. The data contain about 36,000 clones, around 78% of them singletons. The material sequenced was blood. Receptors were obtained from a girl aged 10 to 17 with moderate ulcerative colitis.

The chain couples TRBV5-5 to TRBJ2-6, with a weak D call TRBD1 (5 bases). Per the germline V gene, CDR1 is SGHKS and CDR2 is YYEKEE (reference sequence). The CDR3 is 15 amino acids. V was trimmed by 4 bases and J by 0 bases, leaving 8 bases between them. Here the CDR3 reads CASSAGISGANVLTF. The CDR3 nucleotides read TGTGCCAGCAGCGCAGGGATCTCTGGGGCCAACGTCCTGACTTTC.

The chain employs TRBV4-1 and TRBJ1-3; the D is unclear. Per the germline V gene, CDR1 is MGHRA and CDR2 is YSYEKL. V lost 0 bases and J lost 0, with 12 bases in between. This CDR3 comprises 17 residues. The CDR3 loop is CASSQDPSKNSGNTIYF. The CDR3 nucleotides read TGCGCCAGCAGCCAAGATCCTTCCAAGAACTCTGGAAACACCATATATTTT.

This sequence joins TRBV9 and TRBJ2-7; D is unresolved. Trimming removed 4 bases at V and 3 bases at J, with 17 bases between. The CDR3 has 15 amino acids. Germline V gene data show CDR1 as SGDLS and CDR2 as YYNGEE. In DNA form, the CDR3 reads TGTGCCAGCAGCCCGACCAGATTCGGCTACTACGAGCAGTACTTC. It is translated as CASSPTRFGYYEQYF.

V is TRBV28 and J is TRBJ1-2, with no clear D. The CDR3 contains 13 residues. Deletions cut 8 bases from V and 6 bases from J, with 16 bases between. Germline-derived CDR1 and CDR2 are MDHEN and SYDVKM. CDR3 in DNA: TGTGCCAGCTCGAGTTTGGGGTTTGATGGCTACACCTTC. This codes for CASSSLGFDGYTF.

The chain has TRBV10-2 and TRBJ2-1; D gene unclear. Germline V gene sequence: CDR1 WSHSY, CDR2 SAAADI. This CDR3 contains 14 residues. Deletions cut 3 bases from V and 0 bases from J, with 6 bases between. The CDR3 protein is CASSDSRSYNEQFF. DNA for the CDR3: TGCGCCAGCAGTGATTCGCGCTCCTACAATGAGCAGTTCTTC.

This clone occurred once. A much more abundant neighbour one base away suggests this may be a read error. The CDR3 DNA is TGTGTCAGCAGCCAAGGGTCCGAGGGCCCTCCACCCCTATACGAGCAGTACTTC. It encodes CVSSQGSEGPPPLYEQYF. The chain links TRBV14 to TRBJ2-7; perhaps TRBD2 as D (5 bases). Germline CDR1 and CDR2: SGHDN and FVKESK. This CDR3 has 18 residues.

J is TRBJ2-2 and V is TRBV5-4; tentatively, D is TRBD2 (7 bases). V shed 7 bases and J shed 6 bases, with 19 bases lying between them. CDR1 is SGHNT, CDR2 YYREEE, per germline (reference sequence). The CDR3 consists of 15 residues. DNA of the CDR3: TGTGCCAGCCCCCGCGATGGGGGGGCGGCCGGGGAGCTGTTTTTT. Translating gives CASPRDGGAAGELFF.

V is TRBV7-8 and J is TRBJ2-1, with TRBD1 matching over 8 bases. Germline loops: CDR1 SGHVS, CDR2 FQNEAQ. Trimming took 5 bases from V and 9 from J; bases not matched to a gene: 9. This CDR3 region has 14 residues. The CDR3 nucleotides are TGTGCCAGCAGCCGGACAGGGACAATCGGTGAGCAGTTCTTC. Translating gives CASSRTGTIGEQFF.

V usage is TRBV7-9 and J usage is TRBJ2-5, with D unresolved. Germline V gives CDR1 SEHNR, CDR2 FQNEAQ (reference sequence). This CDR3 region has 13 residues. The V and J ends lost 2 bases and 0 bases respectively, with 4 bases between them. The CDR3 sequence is CASSLINQETQYF. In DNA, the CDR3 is TGTGCCAGCAGCTTAATCAACCAAGAGACCCAGTACTTC.

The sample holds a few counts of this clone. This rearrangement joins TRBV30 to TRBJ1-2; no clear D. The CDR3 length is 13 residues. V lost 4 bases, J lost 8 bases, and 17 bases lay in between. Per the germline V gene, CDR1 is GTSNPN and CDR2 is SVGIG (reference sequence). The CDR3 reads CAWTREASRGYTF. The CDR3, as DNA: TGTGCCTGGACTCGGGAAGCATCTAGGGGCTACACCTTC.

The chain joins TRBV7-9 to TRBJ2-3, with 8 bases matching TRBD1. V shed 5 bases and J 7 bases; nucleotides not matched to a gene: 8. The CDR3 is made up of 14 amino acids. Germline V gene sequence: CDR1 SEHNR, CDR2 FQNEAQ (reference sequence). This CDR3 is CASSPDRGGNTQYF. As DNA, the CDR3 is TGTGCCAGCAGCCCTGACAGGGGTGGAAATACGCAGTATTTT.

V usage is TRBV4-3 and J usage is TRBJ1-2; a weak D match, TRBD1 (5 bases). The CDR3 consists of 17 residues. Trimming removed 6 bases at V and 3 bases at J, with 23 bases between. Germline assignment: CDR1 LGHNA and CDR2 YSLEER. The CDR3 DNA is TGCGCCAGCAGTCGAAGGACGAGGGGTAGGCAGCACTATGGCTACACCTTC. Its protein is CASSRRTRGRQHYGYTF.

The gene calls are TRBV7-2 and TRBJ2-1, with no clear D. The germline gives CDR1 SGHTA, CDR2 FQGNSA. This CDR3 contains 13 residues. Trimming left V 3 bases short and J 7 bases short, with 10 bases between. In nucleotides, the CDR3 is TGTGCCAGCAGCTTCTGGGTAGGTAATGAGCAGTTCTTC. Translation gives CASSFWVGNEQFF.

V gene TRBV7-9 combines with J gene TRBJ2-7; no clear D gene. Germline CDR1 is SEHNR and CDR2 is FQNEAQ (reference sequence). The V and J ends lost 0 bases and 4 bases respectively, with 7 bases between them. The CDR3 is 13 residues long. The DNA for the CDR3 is TGTGCCAGCAGCTTAGCGGGAAAATACGAGCAGTACTTC. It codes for CASSLAGKYEQYF.

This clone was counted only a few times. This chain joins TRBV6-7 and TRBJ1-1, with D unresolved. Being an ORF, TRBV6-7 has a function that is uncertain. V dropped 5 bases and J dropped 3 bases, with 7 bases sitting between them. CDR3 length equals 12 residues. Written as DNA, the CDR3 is TGTGCCAGCAGTCTCCGGGACACTGAAGCTTTCTTT. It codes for CASSLRDTEAFF.

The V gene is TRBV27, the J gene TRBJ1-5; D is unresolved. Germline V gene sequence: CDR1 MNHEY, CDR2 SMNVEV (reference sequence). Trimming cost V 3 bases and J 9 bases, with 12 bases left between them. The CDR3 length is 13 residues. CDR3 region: CASSFGPQSPQHF. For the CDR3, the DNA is TGTGCCAGCAGTTTCGGGCCCCAATCGCCCCAGCATTTT.

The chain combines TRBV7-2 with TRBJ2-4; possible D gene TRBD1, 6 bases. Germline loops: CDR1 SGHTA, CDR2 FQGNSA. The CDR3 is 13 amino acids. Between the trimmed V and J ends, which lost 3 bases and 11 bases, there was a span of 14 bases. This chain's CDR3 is CASSLGLGAVQYF. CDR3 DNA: TGTGCCAGCAGCTTGGGCCTGGGGGCAGTTCAGTACTTC.

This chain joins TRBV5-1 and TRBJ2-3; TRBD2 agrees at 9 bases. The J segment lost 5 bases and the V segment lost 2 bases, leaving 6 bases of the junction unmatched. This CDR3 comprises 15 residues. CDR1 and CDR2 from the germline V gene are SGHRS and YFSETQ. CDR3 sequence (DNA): TGCGCCAGCAGCTTTACGCCTAGCGGGGAAGATACGCAGTATTTT. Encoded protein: CASSFTPSGEDTQYF.

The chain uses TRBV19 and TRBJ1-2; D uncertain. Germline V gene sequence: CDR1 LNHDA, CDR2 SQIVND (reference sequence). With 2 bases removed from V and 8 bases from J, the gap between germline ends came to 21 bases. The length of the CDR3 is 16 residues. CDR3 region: CASSIPLKVPYRGYTF. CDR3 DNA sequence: TGTGCCAGTAGTATACCTCTGAAGGTTCCTTATAGGGGCTACACCTTC.

This CDR3 is CASSYLGQGDGYTF. CDR3 coding DNA: TGTGCCAGCAGTTACTTGGGACAGGGAGATGGCTACACCTTC. The chain carries TRBV6-5 and TRBJ1-2, with 9 bases identical to TRBD1. V trimming: 1 base; J trimming: 6 bases; junction bases outside the gene matches: 3. CDR1 is MNHEY and CDR2 is SVGAGI in the germline V gene. CDR3 length: 14 amino acids.

CDR3 in amino acids: CASSLLGFSYEQYF. CDR3 nucleotides: TGTGCCAGCAGCCTCCTGGGATTCTCCTACGAGCAGTACTTC. The genes are TRBV7-2 and TRBJ2-7; no definite D call. Trimming left V 5 bases short and J 0 bases short, with 11 bases between. The CDR3 length is 14 residues. Germline V gives CDR1 SGHTA, CDR2 FQGNSA.

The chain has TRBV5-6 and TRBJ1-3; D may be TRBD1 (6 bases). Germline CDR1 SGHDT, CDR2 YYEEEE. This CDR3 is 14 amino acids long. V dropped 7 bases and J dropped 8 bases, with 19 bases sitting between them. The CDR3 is CASSIQGGSYTIYF. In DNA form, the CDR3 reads TGTGCCAGCTCAATACAGGGAGGCAGCTACACCATATATTTT.

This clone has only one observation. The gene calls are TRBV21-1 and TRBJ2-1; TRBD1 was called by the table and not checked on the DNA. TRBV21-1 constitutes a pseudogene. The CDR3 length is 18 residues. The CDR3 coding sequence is TGTGCCAGCAGCAAGGGTGGGGACAGGGTTCTCGGTGACAATGAGCAGTTCTTC. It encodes CASSKGGDRVLGDNEQFF.

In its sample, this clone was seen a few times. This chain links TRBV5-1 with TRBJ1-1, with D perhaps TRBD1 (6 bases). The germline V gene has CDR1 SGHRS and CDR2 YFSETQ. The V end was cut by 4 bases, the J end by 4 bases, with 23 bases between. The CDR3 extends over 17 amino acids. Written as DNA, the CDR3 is TGCGCCAGCAGCCCGTTTACTTCAGGGGTGAGGAGCACTGAAGCTTTCTTT. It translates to CASSPFTSGVRSTEAFF. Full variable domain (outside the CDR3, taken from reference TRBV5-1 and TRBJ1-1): KAGVTQTPRYLIKTRGQQVTLSCSPISGHRSVSWYQQTPGQGLQFLFEYFSETQRNKGNFPGRFSGRQFSNSRSEMNVSTLELGDSALYLCASSPFTSGVRSTEAFFGQGTRLTVV.

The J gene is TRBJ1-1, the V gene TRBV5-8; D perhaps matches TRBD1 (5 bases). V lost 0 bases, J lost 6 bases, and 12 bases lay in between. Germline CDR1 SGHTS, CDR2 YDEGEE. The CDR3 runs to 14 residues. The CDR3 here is CASSLVQGGAEAFF. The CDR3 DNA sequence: TGTGCCAGCAGCTTGGTTCAGGGTGGGGCTGAAGCTTTCTTT.

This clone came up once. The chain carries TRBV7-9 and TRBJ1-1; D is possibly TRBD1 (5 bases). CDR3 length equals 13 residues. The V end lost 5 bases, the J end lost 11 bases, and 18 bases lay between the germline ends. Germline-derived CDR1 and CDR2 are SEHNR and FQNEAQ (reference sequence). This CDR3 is CASSPDGRGNAFF. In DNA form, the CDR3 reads TGTGCCAGCAGCCCGGATGGGCGGGGGAACGCTTTCTTT.

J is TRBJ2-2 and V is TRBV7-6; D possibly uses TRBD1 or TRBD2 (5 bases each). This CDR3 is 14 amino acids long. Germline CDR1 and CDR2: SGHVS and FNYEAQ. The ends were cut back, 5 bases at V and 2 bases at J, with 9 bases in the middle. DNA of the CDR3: TGTGCCAGCAGCATTGGGACCAACACCGGGGAGCTGTTTTTT. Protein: CASSIGTNTGELFF.

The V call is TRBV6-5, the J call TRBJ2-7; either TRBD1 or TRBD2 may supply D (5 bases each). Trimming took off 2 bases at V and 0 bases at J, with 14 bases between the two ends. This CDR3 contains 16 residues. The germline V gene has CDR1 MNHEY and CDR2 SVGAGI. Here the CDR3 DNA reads TGTGCCAGCAGTTACGGGGAGAGGGACCACTCCTACGAGCAGTACTTC. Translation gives CASSYGERDHSYEQYF.